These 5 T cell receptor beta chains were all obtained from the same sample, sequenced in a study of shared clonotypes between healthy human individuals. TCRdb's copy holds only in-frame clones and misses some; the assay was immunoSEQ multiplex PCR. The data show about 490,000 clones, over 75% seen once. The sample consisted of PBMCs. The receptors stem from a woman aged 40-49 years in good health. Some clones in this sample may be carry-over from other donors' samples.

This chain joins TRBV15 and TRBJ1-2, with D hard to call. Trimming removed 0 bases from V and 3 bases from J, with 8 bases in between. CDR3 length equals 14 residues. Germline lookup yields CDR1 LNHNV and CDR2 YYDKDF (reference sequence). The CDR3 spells CATSRDGVDYGYTF. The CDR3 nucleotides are TGTGCCACCAGCAGAGATGGGGTTGACTATGGCTACACCTTC.

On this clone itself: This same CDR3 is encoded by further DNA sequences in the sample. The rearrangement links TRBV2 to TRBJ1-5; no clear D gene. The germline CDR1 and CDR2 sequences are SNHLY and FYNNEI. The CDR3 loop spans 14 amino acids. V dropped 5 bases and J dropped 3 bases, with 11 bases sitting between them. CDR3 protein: CASSRQASNQPQHF. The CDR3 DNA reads TGTGCCAGCAGTCGCCAGGCCTCCAATCAGCCCCAGCATTTT.

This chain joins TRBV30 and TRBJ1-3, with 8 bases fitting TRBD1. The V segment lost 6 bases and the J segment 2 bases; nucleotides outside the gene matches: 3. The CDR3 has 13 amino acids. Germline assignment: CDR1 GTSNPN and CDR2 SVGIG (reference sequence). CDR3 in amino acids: CACTRGPGNTIYF. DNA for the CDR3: TGTGCCTGTACCAGGGGGCCTGGAAACACCATATATTTT. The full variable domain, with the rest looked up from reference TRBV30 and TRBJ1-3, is SQTIHQWPATLVQPVGSPLSLECTVEGTSNPNLYWYRQAAGRGLQLLFYSVGIGQISSEVPQNLSASRPQDRQFILSSKKLLLSDSGFYLCACTRGPGNTIYFGEGSWLTVV.

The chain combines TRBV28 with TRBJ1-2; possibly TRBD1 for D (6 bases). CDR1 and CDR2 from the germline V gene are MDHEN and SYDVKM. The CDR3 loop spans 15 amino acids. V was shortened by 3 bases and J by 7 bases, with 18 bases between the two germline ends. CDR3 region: CASSFGGGRESGYTF. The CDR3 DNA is TGTGCCAGCAGTTTTGGGGGGGGCAGGGAGTCTGGCTACACCTTC.

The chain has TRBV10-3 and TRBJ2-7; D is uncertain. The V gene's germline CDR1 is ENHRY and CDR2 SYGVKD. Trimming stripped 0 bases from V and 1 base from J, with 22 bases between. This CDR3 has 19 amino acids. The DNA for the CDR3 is TGTGCCATCAGTGAGTCGTGGTGGGGAAGGATTAAAATTTCCTACGAGCAGTACTTC. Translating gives CAISESWWGRIKISYEQYF.